The T cell receptor (beta chain) described here comes from a study of T cell responses to AZD1222 COVID-19 vaccine. Assay used: immunoSEQ multiplex PCR; TCRdb lists only in-frame clones, some missing. The data hold around 26,000 clones, with about 90% observed a single time. This CDR3 has 13 amino acids. Germline CDR1 is SGHNT and CDR2 is YENEEA. Trimming cost V 5 bases and J 6 bases, with 10 bases left between them. This clonotype originated in an adult who received the AZD1222 COVID-19 vaccine. This sequence joins TRBV11-3 and TRBJ2-2; no definite D call. The specimen was peripheral blood, collected 28 days after the second AZD1222 dose. CDR3 DNA sequence: TGTGCCAGCAGCCAAGAAGGAGCCGGGGAGCTGTTTTTT. Its protein product is CASSQEGAGELFF.